A single sample is the source of the 13 T cell receptor beta chains below, sequenced in a study of CD8+ T cells in alopecia areata. The sequencing template was cDNA reverse transcribed from extracted RNA. Libraries were prepared by immunoSEQ multiplex PCR; TCRdb keeps only in-frame clonotypes and omits some of them. The sample gives more than 200,000 clones, around 65% of which show up once; more than 1% is in the top ten. Treatment: oral pan-JAK inhibitor, 5-10 mg twice daily. Sample: CD4+ T cells sorted from blood, taken between weeks 43 and 45, from a patient treated with tofacitinib. The receptors come from a human donor with alopecia areata.

This chain uses TRBV6-5 with TRBJ2-7; 7 nucleotides align to TRBD2. Trimming took 0 bases from V and 1 from J; bases not matched to a gene: 3. This CDR3 is 15 amino acids long. Germline V gives CDR1 MNHEY, CDR2 SVGAGI. DNA for the CDR3: TGTGCCAGCAGTTACTCGTGGGGAGGGTCCTACGAGCAGTACTTC. Amino acid sequence: CASSYSWGGSYEQYF.

The chain is built from TRBV2 and TRBJ2-5; tentative D call: TRBD1 (5 bases). The CDR3 is 14 amino acids. V was clipped by 4 bases and J by 3 bases, with 12 bases between them. The germline V gene has CDR1 SNHLY and CDR2 FYNNEI. Here the CDR3 DNA reads TGTGCCAGCAGTGGAACCGTGGACAAAGAGACCCAGTACTTC. It is translated as CASSGTVDKETQYF.

The chain employs TRBV30 and TRBJ2-4; no clear D gene. The CDR3 has 14 amino acids. Germline CDR1 reads GTSNPN; CDR2 reads SVGIG (reference sequence). The ends were cut back, 1 base at V and 0 bases at J, with 7 bases in the middle. CDR3 DNA sequence: TGTGCCTGGAGTGCCCTTGGAGCCAAAAACATTCAGTACTTC. Amino acid sequence: CAWSALGAKNIQYF.

The CDR3 spells CATRGTVYGYTF. The CDR3, as DNA: TGTGCCACCCGAGGAACCGTCTATGGCTACACCTTC. The gene calls are TRBV10-3 and TRBJ1-2, with no clear D. The V and J ends lost 10 bases and 4 bases respectively, with 13 bases between them. The germline V gene encodes CDR1 ENHRY and CDR2 SYGVKD. The CDR3 is 12 amino acids.

This sequence joins TRBV10-2 and TRBJ2-7; D unresolved. Per germline, CDR1 WSHSY and CDR2 SAAADI. The CDR3 loop spans 12 amino acids. The germline V and J ends were trimmed by 5 bases and 6 bases, with 11 bases remaining between them. CDR3 in DNA: TGCGCCAGCAGTCAGAATTTCGGCGAGCAGTACTTC. Protein sequence: CASSQNFGEQYF.

This clone is categorized as medium-sized. The rearrangement joins TRBV5-1 to TRBJ1-2; no reliable D call. Trimming stripped 4 bases from V and 0 bases from J, with 13 bases between. This CDR3 comprises 15 residues. In germline, CDR1 is SGHRS, CDR2 YFSETQ. CDR3 protein: CASSPTADTNYGYTF. Written as DNA, the CDR3 is TGCGCCAGCAGCCCCACAGCAGACACTAACTATGGCTACACCTTC.

This chain connects TRBV19 to TRBJ1-1, with 10 nucleotides matching TRBD1. Germline assignment: CDR1 LNHDA and CDR2 SQIVND (reference sequence). The CDR3 sequence is 14 residues long. The V segment lost 3 bases and the J segment 4 bases; nucleotides outside the gene matches: 2. The CDR3 coding sequence is TGTGCCAGTAGTATTGGACAGGGGGTCACTGAAGCTTTCTTT. It codes for CASSIGQGVTEAFF.

This clone was seen just once. The gene calls are TRBV27 and TRBJ2-7; 12 bases match TRBD1. J lost 6 bases, V lost 6 bases, and 15 bases had no gene match. CDR1 MNHEY and CDR2 SMNVEV come from the germline V gene (reference sequence). The CDR3 covers 17 residues. CDR3 sequence (DNA): TGTGCCAGCAGCTGGAGTCCCCCGGGACAGGGGGCTTCCGAGCAGTACTTC. It specifies CASSWSPPGQGASEQYF.

The V and J genes are TRBV5-6 and TRBJ2-1; a weak D match, TRBD2 (6 bases). CDR1 and CDR2 (germline): SGHDT, YYEEEE. This CDR3 has 16 amino acids. Trimming left V 0 bases short and J 8 bases short, with 18 bases between. The CDR3 sequence is CASSLEGRGVVYEQFF. For the CDR3, the DNA is TGTGCCAGCAGCTTGGAAGGGCGGGGAGTAGTCTATGAGCAGTTCTTC.

The genes are TRBV30 and TRBJ1-5; no reliable D call. The CDR3 is made up of 14 amino acids. The V gene lost 1 base and the J gene lost 11 bases, with 18 bases spanning the gap. Looked up from germline, CDR1 is GTSNPN and CDR2 is SVGIG (reference sequence). This chain's CDR3 is CAWSAPGSYIAQHF. The CDR3 DNA is TGTGCCTGGAGTGCACCGGGGTCATATATTGCCCAGCATTTT.

The chain links TRBV30 to TRBJ2-5, with 10 bases matching TRBD1. The CDR3 is 14 amino acids. V lost 3 bases to trimming and J lost 5 bases; unmatched junction nucleotides: 6. Germline lookup yields CDR1 GTSNPN and CDR2 SVGIG (reference sequence). The CDR3 is CAWRDRGRGETQYF. The CDR3 DNA sequence: TGTGCCTGGAGAGACAGGGGGCGCGGGGAGACCCAGTACTTC.

The chain carries TRBV18 and TRBJ2-4, with 8 bases aligning to TRBD1. The CDR3 consists of 17 residues. Germline lookup yields CDR1 KGHSH and CDR2 LQKENI. V shed 5 bases and J 0 bases; nucleotides not matched to a gene: 9. CDR3 DNA: TGTGCCAGCTCATCGGCTCAGGGGGCGCGAGCCAAAAACATTCAGTACTTC. Residues: CASSSAQGARAKNIQYF.

This clone showed up just a few times. The CDR3 here is CASSVWSGELFF. CDR3 bases: TGTGCCAGCAGCGTTTGGTCCGGGGAGCTGTTTTTT. The chain couples TRBV9 to TRBJ2-2, with D unresolved. The CDR3 has 12 residues. CDR1 is SGDLS and CDR2 is YYNGEE in the germline V gene. The V gene lost 2 bases and the J gene lost 6 bases, with 5 bases spanning the gap.